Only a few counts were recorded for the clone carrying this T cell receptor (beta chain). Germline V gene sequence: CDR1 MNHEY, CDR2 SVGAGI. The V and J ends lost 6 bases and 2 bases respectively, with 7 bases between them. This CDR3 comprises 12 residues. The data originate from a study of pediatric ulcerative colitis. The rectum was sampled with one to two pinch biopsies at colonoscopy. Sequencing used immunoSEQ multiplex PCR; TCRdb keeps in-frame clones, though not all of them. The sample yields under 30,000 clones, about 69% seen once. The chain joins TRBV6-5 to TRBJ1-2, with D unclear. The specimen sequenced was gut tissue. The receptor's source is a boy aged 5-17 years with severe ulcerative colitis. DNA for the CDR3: TGTGCCAGCAGGGTAGGAAACTATGGCTACACCTTC. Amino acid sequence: CASRVGNYGYTF.